These 6 T cell receptor beta chains were sequenced from one sample in a study of shared clonotypes between healthy human individuals. The protocol was immunoSEQ multiplex PCR, while the TCRdb copy is restricted to in-frame clones and leaves out a portion. The data contain some 500,000 clones, about 96% of them singletons. The sequenced sample was naive CD4+ T cells sorted from blood. Subset here: CD45RA+ positively selected. These receptor sequences come from a woman in her twenties or thirties in good health.

The chain employs TRBV14 and TRBJ2-7; D is unclear. V lost 2 bases and J 6 bases, leaving 11 bases between the germline ends. Germline V gene data show CDR1 as SGHDN and CDR2 as FVKESK. There are 13 residues in the CDR3. Here the CDR3 DNA reads TGTGCCAGCAGCCAATCCCCGTGGGGCGAGCAGTACTTC. The encoded protein is CASSQSPWGEQYF.

V gene TRBV28 combines with J gene TRBJ2-7, with 7 positions matching TRBD1. This CDR3 is built from 12 residues. V gave up 4 bases and J gave up 5 bases; unmatched junction bases: 2. The V gene's germline CDR1 is MDHEN and CDR2 SYDVKM. The chain's CDR3 is CASSSQGNEQYF. CDR3 sequence (DNA): TGTGCCAGCAGTTCACAGGGGAACGAGCAGTACTTC.

The chain carries TRBV2 and TRBJ1-1; a weak D match, TRBD1 (6 bases). This CDR3 is 15 amino acids long. Germline assignment: CDR1 SNHLY and CDR2 FYNNEI. The V and J ends lost 7 bases and 2 bases respectively, with 17 bases between them. CDR3 DNA: TGTGCCAGCATAAGGGACACCACTTATAACACTGAAGCTTTCTTT. It translates to CASIRDTTYNTEAFF.

The rearrangement links TRBV5-1 to TRBJ2-2, with D hard to call. The ends were cut back, 1 base at V and 4 bases at J, with 11 bases in the middle. CDR1 is SGHRS, CDR2 YFSETQ, per germline. The CDR3 totals 15 residues. CDR3: CASSLYPDGTGELFF. The CDR3 DNA sequence: TGCGCCAGCAGCTTGTATCCAGATGGCACCGGGGAGCTGTTTTTT.

The V gene is TRBV9, the J gene TRBJ2-7; TRBD1 might be the D (6 bases). CDR1 and CDR2 (germline): SGDLS, YYNGEE. The CDR3 spans 15 residues. V was cut by 4 bases and J by 0 bases, with 14 bases left in between. CDR3 residues: CASSSGHSSSYEQYF. In nucleotides, the CDR3 is TGTGCCAGCAGCTCGGGACACTCCAGCTCCTACGAGCAGTACTTC.

The gene calls are TRBV30 and TRBJ2-3; possible D gene TRBD2, 6 bases. The CDR3 is 17 amino acids. The germline CDR1 and CDR2 sequences are GTSNPN and SVGIG (reference sequence). Trimming pared 3 bases from V and 3 bases from J, leaving 22 bases between. The CDR3 protein is CAWRGSVRQGGTDTQYF. CDR3 in DNA: TGTGCCTGGAGAGGTTCAGTGAGGCAGGGAGGTACAGATACGCAGTATTTT.